This entry lists 26 T cell receptor beta chains sequenced from one sample in a study of blood T cell repertoires in COVID-19. Assay: immunoSEQ multiplex PCR; the TCRdb copy retains only in-frame clones and omits some. The sample gives roughly 53,000 clones, roughly nine tenths of which show up once; more than 3% is in the top ten. Sequencing was carried out using peripheral blood. Receptor source: a human donor in a cohort sampled during active COVID-19.

This chain links TRBV5-1 with TRBJ2-5; the D is unclear. V lost 1 base, J lost 0 bases, and 13 bases lay in between. This CDR3 contains 16 residues. Germline CDR1 and CDR2: SGHRS and YFSETQ. CDR3 amino acids: CASSLFGSTNQETQYF. CDR3 nucleotides: TGCGCCAGCAGCTTGTTTGGCTCCACCAACCAAGAGACCCAGTACTTC. Drawing the rest from reference TRBV5-1 and TRBJ2-5, the complete variable domain is KAGVTQTPRYLIKTRGQQVTLSCSPISGHRSVSWYQQTPGQGLQFLFEYFSETQRNKGNFPGRFSGRQFSNSRSEMNVSTLELGDSALYLCASSLFGSTNQETQYFGPGTRLLVL.

CDR3 sequence: CAISERGQETQYF. CDR3 nucleotides: TGTGCCATCAGTGAGCGAGGACAAGAGACCCAGTACTTC. The chain has TRBV10-3 and TRBJ2-5; D is unresolved. The CDR3 spans 13 residues. Germline V gene data show CDR1 as ENHRY and CDR2 as SYGVKD. V lost 2 bases, J lost 2 bases, and 6 bases lay in between.

This sequence joins TRBV5-4 and TRBJ2-1; D is unresolved. CDR3 length equals 12 residues. The V end was cut by 5 bases, the J end by 5 bases, with 8 bases between. Germline V gives CDR1 SGHNT, CDR2 YYREEE (reference sequence). CDR3 region: CASRESHNEQFF. The DNA of the CDR3 is TGTGCCAGCAGAGAGAGTCACAATGAGCAGTTCTTC.

The CDR3 sequence is CATTRRDSIGNQPQHF. The CDR3, as DNA: TGTGCCACCACTCGGAGGGACAGCATCGGCAATCAGCCCCAGCATTTT. The genes are TRBV24-1 and TRBJ1-5, with 7 bases lining up with TRBD1. This CDR3 spans 16 amino acids. Germline V lookup: CDR1 KGHDR, CDR2 SFDVKD. Trimming at V came to 8 bases and at J to 2 bases, leaving 11 bases not matched to a gene.

DNA for the CDR3: TGTGCCAGCAGCTTAATAATCCAAGAGACCCAGTACTTC. Its translation is CASSLIIQETQYF. V usage is TRBV7-3 and J usage is TRBJ2-5, with D hard to call. CDR1 SGHTA and CDR2 FQGTGA come from the germline V gene. V dropped 1 base and J dropped 1 base, with 4 bases sitting between them. This CDR3 is 13 amino acids long. The variable domain in full, completed from reference TRBV7-3 and TRBJ2-5, reads GAGVSQTPSNKVTEKGKYVELRCDPISGHTALYWYRQSLGQGPEFLIYFQGTGAADDSGLPNDRFFAVRPEGSVSTLKIQRTERGDSAVYLCASSLIIQETQYFGPGTRLLVL.

This clone was picked up one time. The DNA for the CDR3 is TGTGCCAGCAGTTTAACCCCATCAGGAGCGGGAGAGTACTACAATGAGCAGTTCTTC. Translating gives CASSLTPSGAGEYYNEQFF. This chain uses TRBV28 with TRBJ2-1; TRBD2 agrees at 8 bases. CDR3 length: 19 residues. J lost 3 bases, V lost 2 bases, and 15 bases had no gene match. CDR1 MDHEN and CDR2 SYDVKM come from the germline V gene.

This rearrangement joins TRBV7-9 to TRBJ2-1; D possibly matches TRBD1 or TRBD2 (7 bases each). The V end was cut by 7 bases, the J end by 1 base, with 14 bases between. The CDR3 covers 15 residues. CDR1 and CDR2 (germline): SEHNR, FQNEAQ (reference sequence). The CDR3: CASTKAGQSYNEQFF. Here the CDR3 DNA reads TGTGCCAGCACCAAAGCGGGACAGTCCTACAATGAGCAGTTCTTC.

The genes are TRBV11-2 and TRBJ1-3; unclear D gene. Trimming shortened V by 5 bases and J by 0 bases, and 8 bases separated the two germline ends. The CDR3 is 14 residues long. Per the germline V gene, CDR1 is SGHAT and CDR2 is FQNNGV. CDR3 bases: TGTGCCAGCAGCCCCGGACTCTCTGGAAACACCATATATTTT. This encodes CASSPGLSGNTIYF.

The chain combines TRBV30 with TRBJ2-7, with a possible D match to TRBD2 (6 bases). This CDR3 has 11 residues. Trimming pared 2 bases from V and 9 bases from J, leaving 11 bases between. Germline CDR1 and CDR2: GTSNPN and SVGIG (reference sequence). The CDR3 region is CAWSIGGGQYV. Written as DNA, the CDR3 is TGTGCCTGGAGTATCGGGGGTGGGCAGTACGTC.

V usage is TRBV5-5 and J usage is TRBJ2-7; D is undetermined. Between the trimmed V and J ends, which lost 7 bases and 6 bases, there was a span of 17 bases. This CDR3 spans 13 amino acids. Germline V CDR1 and CDR2: SGHKS, YYEKEE (reference sequence). CDR3 sequence reads: CASRKPSFCEQYV. CDR3 coding DNA: TGTGCCAGCCGAAAGCCTAGTTTCTGCGAGCAGTACGTC.

This chain links TRBV29-1 with TRBJ2-3, with D unresolved. Trimming shortened V by 4 bases and J by 2 bases, and 10 bases separated the two germline ends. From germline, CDR1 is SQVTM and CDR2 ANQGSEA. The CDR3 has 13 residues. The CDR3 is CSVAPPNTDTQYF. DNA of the CDR3: TGCAGCGTTGCCCCTCCTAACACAGATACGCAGTATTTT.

This clone was seen only once. The J gene is TRBJ1-2, the V gene TRBV24-1; D is possibly TRBD1 (6 bases). V was shortened by 10 bases and J by 4 bases, with 9 bases between the two germline ends. The CDR3 covers 11 residues. Germline CDR1 KGHDR, CDR2 SFDVKD. As DNA, the CDR3 is TGTGCCACATGGGACATCTATGGCTACACCTTC. Its protein product is CATWDIYGYTF.

The gene calls are TRBV4-1 and TRBJ2-1, with 9 bases fitting TRBD2. J lost 15 bases, V lost 0 bases, and 6 bases had no gene match. CDR1 and CDR2 from the germline V gene are MGHRA and YSYEKL. The CDR3 runs to 13 residues. The CDR3 DNA follows: TGCGCCAGCAGCCAAGATCGGCGGGGGGGCCTGTTCTTC. Protein: CASSQDRRGGLFF.

The chain links TRBV6-1 to TRBJ1-5; TRBD1 matches 11 bases. The germline V gene encodes CDR1 MNHNS and CDR2 SASEGT. Losses at the gene ends were 4 bases for V and 6 bases for J; bases not matched to a gene: 8. The CDR3 has 16 residues. The CDR3, as DNA: TGTGCCAGCAGTGGGACAGGGGGCCCCAGAAGTCAGCCCCAGCATTTT. It encodes CASSGTGGPRSQPQHF.

The rearrangement joins TRBV7-9 to TRBJ2-7; D is perhaps TRBD2 (5 bases). The V end lost 7 bases, the J end lost 5 bases, and 21 bases lay between the germline ends. CDR3 length: 15 amino acids. Germline V gene lookup returns CDR1 SEHNR and CDR2 FQNEAQ (reference sequence). This CDR3 is CASNLPGVPRDEQYV. The CDR3 DNA follows: TGTGCCAGCAACCTTCCCGGGGTCCCGAGAGACGAGCAGTACGTC.

The genes are TRBV7-2 and TRBJ2-7; weak D call: TRBD1 (6 bases). Trimming left V 1 base short and J 4 bases short, with 8 bases between. Germline V CDR1 and CDR2: SGHTA, FQGNSA. The CDR3 has 13 residues. CDR3 nucleotide sequence: TGTGCCAGCAGCTTAGTAGGGGGTTACGAGCAGTACTTC. Its translation is CASSLVGGYEQYF.

V and J are TRBV12-3 or TRBV12-4 and TRBJ1-1; no clear D gene. V shed 3 bases and J shed 10 bases, with 12 bases lying between them. CDR3 size: 12 residues. The CDR3 spells CASSFVRDPAFF. In DNA, the CDR3 is TGTGCCAGCAGTTTTGTCCGGGATCCAGCTTTCTTT.

V usage is TRBV19 and J usage is TRBJ2-3, with 11 bases that match TRBD1. The CDR3 sequence is 14 residues long. The V segment lost 7 bases and the J segment 5 bases; nucleotides outside the gene matches: 5. The germline V gene has CDR1 LNHDA and CDR2 SQIVND (reference sequence). This CDR3 reads CASTRTGGRDTQYF. In DNA, the CDR3 is TGTGCCAGTACCCGGACAGGGGGCAGAGATACGCAGTATTTT.

This chain links TRBV7-2 with TRBJ2-3; 9 bases map to TRBD2. V shed 2 bases and J 4 bases; nucleotides not matched to a gene: 4. The CDR3 contains 15 residues. CDR1 and CDR2 (germline): SGHTA, FQGNSA. The CDR3 DNA sequence: TGTGCCAGCAGCTTACAAGCGGGGGGCCCAGATACGCAGTATTTT. Translated, it gives CASSLQAGGPDTQYF.

Only one count was recorded for this clone. The CDR3 here is CASSVGGGGYEQYF. The CDR3 bases are TGTGCCAGCAGCGTAGGGGGTGGAGGCTACGAGCAGTACTTC. The V gene is TRBV9, the J gene TRBJ2-7; possible D gene TRBD2, 5 bases. This CDR3 has 14 residues. From germline, CDR1 is SGDLS and CDR2 YYNGEE. V gave up 0 bases and J gave up 3 bases, with 10 bases separating them.

The chain links TRBV12-3 or TRBV12-4 to TRBJ2-3; D not resolved. This CDR3 is 13 amino acids long. Trimming pared 3 bases from V and 5 bases from J, leaving 9 bases between. In DNA, the CDR3 is TGTGCCAGCAGTTTCTTCCGCAGAGATACGCAGTATTTT. This sequence encodes CASSFFRRDTQYF.

As regards this clone: The sample carries other DNA sequences with the same CDR3. The chain uses TRBV18 and TRBJ1-1; D is possibly TRBD1 (5 bases). Deletions cut 3 bases from V and 3 bases from J, with 14 bases between. The CDR3 sequence is 15 residues long. CDR1 KGHSH and CDR2 LQKENI come from the germline V gene. The CDR3, as DNA: TGTGCCAGCTCACCCCTGGGGGGTGCGGACACTGAAGCTTTCTTT. This encodes CASSPLGGADTEAFF.

This clone was counted between two and nine times. The rearrangement links TRBV10-1 to TRBJ2-1, with 7 bases that match TRBD2. CDR3 length: 13 residues. The J segment lost 6 bases and the V segment lost 3 bases, leaving 2 bases of the junction unmatched. Germline V lookup: CDR1 WNHNN, CDR2 SYGVQD (reference sequence). Here the CDR3 reads CASSEAGLNEQFF. CDR3 nucleotide sequence: TGCGCCAGCAGTGAAGCGGGGCTCAATGAGCAGTTCTTC.

This rearrangement joins TRBV27 to TRBJ1-2; TRBD1 might be the D (6 bases). The CDR3 consists of 17 residues. Germline CDR1 and CDR2: MNHEY and SMNVEV (reference sequence). Trimming removed 6 bases from V and 5 bases from J, with 25 bases in between. CDR3 sequence: CASRPNAGGRRTYGYTF. In DNA, the CDR3 is TGTGCCAGCAGGCCCAATGCCGGGGGGCGTAGAACGTATGGCTACACCTTC.

V and J are TRBV5-4 and TRBJ2-5, with 13 bases lining up with TRBD2. This CDR3 has 15 residues. Germline V gives CDR1 SGHNT, CDR2 YYREEE (reference sequence). V dropped 1 base and J dropped 5; count of bases not matched to a gene: 2. For the CDR3, the DNA is TGTGCCAGCAGCTTGACTAGCGGGGGGGTGGAGACCCAGTACTTC. Amino acids: CASSLTSGGVETQYF.

This sequence joins TRBV19 and TRBJ2-2, with TRBD2 identical over 12 bases. With 6 bases clipped from V and 4 bases from J, the junction kept 3 bases outside the gene matches. This CDR3 has 15 residues. Germline assignment: CDR1 LNHDA and CDR2 SQIVND (reference sequence). CDR3 sequence (DNA): TGTGCCAGTAGCTCTAGCGGGGGGGTCACCGGGGAGCTGTTTTTT. It specifies CASSSSGGVTGELFF.